Below, 32 T cell receptor beta chains from the same sample are listed, as sequenced in a study of beta chain features in type 1 diabetes. Isolated RNA was reverse transcribed in full, so expressed TCRB transcripts were sequenced. Method: immunoSEQ multiplex PCR; TCRdb's copy keeps in-frame clones and lacks some. The table records about 650,000 clones, 9.5% to 15% of them present only once. These receptors have no identified antigens. Notes on the study in general: TCRB CDR3s from Type 1 diabetes patients were moderately but significantly shorter in all four CD4+ subsets.

Sequenced sample: naive CD4+ T cells from blood. The receptors shown here come from a man aged 30 to 45 with type 1 diabetes.

The chain has TRBV29-1 and TRBJ1-2, with D possibly being TRBD1 (6 bases). The CDR3 is 20 residues long. Germline V CDR1 and CDR2: SQVTM, ANQGSEA. V lost 4 bases and J lost 8, with 38 bases in between. This CDR3 reads CSVVDYWSRTARSLTMGYTF. CDR3 nucleotides: TGCAGCGTTGTGGACTACTGGTCGAGGACAGCACGAAGCTTAACTATGGGCTACACCTTC.

This clone occurred a few times. The CDR3 reads CASRPGLSTDTQYF. The DNA for the CDR3 is TGTGCCTCCCGTCCGGGACTTTCCACAGATACGCAGTATTTT. This rearrangement joins TRBV30 to TRBJ2-3; tentative D call: TRBD2 (6 bases). From germline, CDR1 is GTSNPN and CDR2 SVGIG (reference sequence). This CDR3 region has 14 residues. The V and J ends lost 7 bases and 2 bases respectively, with 16 bases between them.

This clone was recorded a few times. The rearrangement joins TRBV7-6 to TRBJ1-5; 8 bases align to TRBD1. Trimming took 1 base from V and 2 from J; bases not matched to a gene: 7. There are 17 residues in the CDR3. Germline CDR1 reads SGHVS; CDR2 reads FNYEAQ. Here the CDR3 DNA reads TGTGCCAGCAGCTTAGGAGGCAGGGGGCTGGGCAATCAGCCCCAGCATTTT. Protein product: CASSLGGRGLGNQPQHF.

This chain links TRBV7-9 with TRBJ2-1; D gene uncertain. V gave up 4 bases and J gave up 0 bases, with 10 bases separating them. Germline loops: CDR1 SEHNR, CDR2 FQNEAQ (reference sequence). This CDR3 has 15 residues. As DNA, the CDR3 is TGTGCCAGCAGCTCCCTCAAGGCCTCCTACAATGAGCAGTTCTTC. This sequence encodes CASSSLKASYNEQFF. Drawing the rest from reference TRBV7-9 and TRBJ2-1, the complete variable domain is DTGVSQNPRHKITKRGQNVTFRCDPISEHNRLYWYRQTLGQGPEFLTYFQNEAQLEKSRLLSDRFSAERPKGSFSTLEIQRTEQGDSAMYLCASSSLKASYNEQFFGPGTRLTVL.

The V and J genes are TRBV5-6 and TRBJ1-4; maybe TRBD1 (5 bases). Germline values: CDR1 SGHDT, CDR2 YYEEEE. CDR3 length equals 15 residues. Trimming took off 4 bases at V and 4 bases at J, with 14 bases between the two ends. DNA of the CDR3: TGTGCCAGCAGCCAGACAGCCGTCCTTAATGAAAAACTGTTTTTT. Residues: CASSQTAVLNEKLFF.

The chain joins TRBV5-1 to TRBJ2-5, with TRBD1 as a possible D gene (6 bases). There are 15 residues in the CDR3. Germline V gene data show CDR1 as SGHRS and CDR2 as YFSETQ. V was cut by 0 bases and J by 5 bases, with 14 bases left in between. The CDR3 DNA reads as TGCGCCAGCAGCTTGGCCTTTGGGGGCAGGGAGACCCAGTACTTC. Amino acid sequence: CASSLAFGGRETQYF.

The chain couples TRBV5-4 to TRBJ1-1, with 8 bases matching TRBD1. The CDR3 extends over 15 amino acids. The ends lost 2 bases at V and 2 bases at J; junction bases unmatched: 5. CDR1 is SGHNT, CDR2 YYREEE, per germline (reference sequence). Here the CDR3 DNA reads TGTGCCAGCAGCTTTAACAGGGGGGAAAACACTGAAGCTTTCTTT. Protein: CASSFNRGENTEAFF. The full variable domain, rest sourced from reference TRBV5-4 and TRBJ1-1, is ETGVTQSPTHLIKTRGQQVTLRCSSQSGHNTVSWYQQALGQGPQFIFQYYREEENGRGNFPPRFSGLQFPNYSSELNVNALELDDSALYLCASSFNRGENTEAFFGQGTRLTVV.

In this sample, this clone turned up a few times. V gene TRBV29-1 combines with J gene TRBJ2-2; tentatively, D is TRBD2 (5 bases). The CDR3 totals 13 residues. Trimming removed 2 bases from V and 7 bases from J, with 11 bases in between. The V gene's germline CDR1 is SQVTM and CDR2 ANQGSEA. CDR3 residues: CSVERGNFGELFF. DNA for the CDR3: TGCAGCGTTGAAAGAGGGAACTTCGGGGAGCTGTTTTTT.

The J gene is TRBJ2-5, the V gene TRBV11-2; possible D gene TRBD2, 5 bases. V dropped 4 bases and J dropped 1 base, with 10 bases sitting between them. Germline lookup yields CDR1 SGHAT and CDR2 FQNNGV. The CDR3 is 14 amino acids. The CDR3 DNA is TGTGCCAGCAGCTCGCTAGCCCTCCAAGAGACCCAGTACTTC. Residues: CASSSLALQETQYF.

The V and J genes are TRBV14 and TRBJ1-2; no reliable D call. Trimming shortened V by 1 base and J by 4 bases, and 10 bases separated the two germline ends. Looked up from germline, CDR1 is SGHDN and CDR2 is FVKESK. The CDR3 sequence is 14 residues long. CDR3 sequence reads: CASSQVGRLYGYTF. The CDR3 region has the DNA TGTGCCAGCAGCCAAGTGGGCAGACTCTATGGCTACACCTTC.

This chain links TRBV11-3 with TRBJ2-1, with D tentatively TRBD1 (5 bases). With 6 bases removed from V and 7 bases from J, the gap between germline ends came to 10 bases. Germline-derived CDR1 and CDR2 are SGHNT and YENEEA. This CDR3 is 12 amino acids long. The CDR3 coding sequence is TGTGCCAGCAGGCAGCAGGGAAATGAGCAGTTCTTC. Residues: CASRQQGNEQFF.

This clone has only a few counts. The chain couples TRBV10-1 to TRBJ2-1; 7 bases match TRBD1. The germline V gene encodes CDR1 WNHNN and CDR2 SYGVQD (reference sequence). The junction had 10 bases not matched to a gene; V was cut back by 10 bases and J by 7 bases. The CDR3 length is 13 residues. The CDR3, as DNA: TGCGCCACCTCGACAGGGATTGGGAATGAGCAGTTCTTC. Protein sequence: CATSTGIGNEQFF.

This rearrangement joins TRBV7-2 to TRBJ2-7, with D unclear. Trimming cost V 1 base and J 3 bases, with 13 bases left between them. The germline V gene has CDR1 SGHTA and CDR2 FQGNSA. The CDR3 totals 15 residues. The CDR3 is CASSLDEAGFYEQYF. The CDR3 region has the DNA TGTGCCAGCAGCTTAGACGAGGCAGGCTTCTACGAGCAGTACTTC.

The CDR3 DNA sequence: TGTGCCAGCAGTACCACATGGACAGATGAAAAACTGTTTTTT. It codes for CASSTTWTDEKLFF. V is TRBV6-5 and J is TRBJ1-4, with D perhaps matching TRBD1 (6 bases). The ends were cut back, 5 bases at V and 6 bases at J, with 13 bases in the middle. CDR3 length: 14 residues. Looked up from germline, CDR1 is MNHEY and CDR2 is SVGAGI.

This clone has just a few counts. This chain joins TRBV4-3 and TRBJ2-3, with TRBD2 matching over 10 bases. With 3 bases clipped from V and 2 bases from J, the junction kept 2 bases outside the gene matches. This CDR3 spans 15 amino acids. Looked up from germline, CDR1 is LGHNA and CDR2 is YSLEER. The CDR3 DNA is TGCGCCAGCAGCCAGCTAGCGGGGGCCACAGATACGCAGTATTTT. It encodes CASSQLAGATDTQYF.

DNA for the CDR3: TGTGCCAGCAGCTTAGCTGGCAGGGAGAACACTGAAGCTTTCTTT. Translating gives CASSLAGRENTEAFF. The chain has TRBV11-2 and TRBJ1-1, with D perhaps matching TRBD1 (5 bases). Trimming left V 1 base short and J 1 base short, with 10 bases between. This CDR3 has 15 amino acids. Per the germline V gene, CDR1 is SGHAT and CDR2 is FQNNGV. Complete variable domain (other parts from reference TRBV11-2 and TRBJ1-1): EAGVAQSPRYKIIEKRQSVAFWCNPISGHATLYWYQQILGQGPKLLIQFQNNGVVDDSQLPKDRFSAERLKGVDSTLKIQPAKLEDSAVYLCASSLAGRENTEAFFGQGTRLTVV.

V usage is TRBV5-4 and J usage is TRBJ1-2; the D is unclear. CDR1 is SGHNT, CDR2 YYREEE, per germline (reference sequence). This CDR3 spans 13 amino acids. V gave up 1 base and J gave up 1 base, with 5 bases separating them. CDR3 sequence (DNA): TGTGCCAGCAGCTTGCTAAATAACTATGGCTACACCTTC. It specifies CASSLLNNYGYTF. Variable domain in full (rest from reference TRBV5-4 and TRBJ1-2): ETGVTQSPTHLIKTRGQQVTLRCSSQSGHNTVSWYQQALGQGPQFIFQYYREEENGRGNFPPRFSGLQFPNYSSELNVNALELDDSALYLCASSLLNNYGYTFGSGTRLTVV.

The sample holds a few counts of this clone. The chain joins TRBV5-1 to TRBJ1-2, with a possible D match to TRBD1 (6 bases). The CDR3 has 17 amino acids. Germline V gives CDR1 SGHRS, CDR2 YFSETQ. Trimming pared 0 bases from V and 4 bases from J, leaving 19 bases between. The CDR3 is CASSLGPGWDTSYGYTF. As DNA, the CDR3 is TGCGCCAGCAGCTTGGGACCCGGGTGGGACACCTCCTATGGCTACACCTTC.

The V gene is TRBV18, the J gene TRBJ2-5; the D gene is possibly TRBD1 (6 bases). Germline V CDR1 and CDR2: KGHSH, LQKENI. The CDR3 loop spans 21 amino acids. Trimming cost V 3 bases and J 1 base, with 30 bases left between them. The CDR3 DNA follows: TGTGCCAGCTCACCTTATTGGGGGCGCCGTCCCCCCAAAGTGCTCCAAGAGACCCAGTACTTC. Translating it yields CASSPYWGRRPPKVLQETQYF.

There are a few counts of this clone. The rearrangement uses TRBV7-2 and TRBJ2-7; possibly TRBD1 for D (6 bases). CDR1 is SGHTA and CDR2 is FQGNSA in the germline V gene. Trimming left V 5 bases short and J 0 bases short, with 14 bases between. This CDR3 contains 15 residues. The CDR3 coding sequence is TGTGCCAGCAGCGCACAGGGTGGGGACTCCTACGAGCAGTACTTC. Translating it yields CASSAQGGDSYEQYF.

This chain uses TRBV7-9 with TRBJ2-5; 10 bases map to TRBD2. Germline V gene data show CDR1 as SEHNR and CDR2 as FQNEAQ (reference sequence). The CDR3 totals 16 residues. Trimming took 2 bases from V and 5 from J; bases not matched to a gene: 8. The CDR3 nucleotides read TGTGCCAGCAGCTTAACAAGCGGGGGGGCCCGGGAGACCCAGTACTTC. Translating gives CASSLTSGGARETQYF.

This clone was seen a few times. The gene calls are TRBV18 and TRBJ2-3, with TRBD2 as a possible D gene (5 bases). Per germline, CDR1 KGHSH and CDR2 LQKENI. There are 13 residues in the CDR3. The V and J ends lost 3 bases and 8 bases respectively, with 12 bases between them. The CDR3 protein is CASSPPEGGTQYF. The CDR3 DNA is TGTGCCAGCTCACCTCCCGAAGGAGGTACGCAGTATTTT.

This clone turned up a few times. This rearrangement joins TRBV9 to TRBJ2-7; D tentatively fits TRBD1 or TRBD2 (5 bases each). Trimming cost V 4 bases and J 0 bases, with 17 bases left between them. This CDR3 region has 16 residues. Germline V gene lookup returns CDR1 SGDLS and CDR2 YYNGEE. CDR3 DNA sequence: TGTGCCAGCAGCCCCCGGGCCAGGGAGAGCTCCTACGAGCAGTACTTC. This translates into CASSPRARESSYEQYF.

This clone was picked up a small number of times. The CDR3 coding sequence is TGCGCCAGCAGCCCCGAGGGGCAGGGTGTAAATGAGCAGTTCTTC. Its translation is CASSPEGQGVNEQFF. V is TRBV5-1 and J is TRBJ2-1; perhaps D is TRBD1 or TRBD2 (5 bases each). With 4 bases removed from V and 7 bases from J, the gap between germline ends came to 18 bases. Germline loops: CDR1 SGHRS, CDR2 YFSETQ. The CDR3 sequence is 15 residues long.

This clone was observed a handful of times. The V gene is TRBV19, the J gene TRBJ2-3; 13 positions match TRBD2. Germline CDR1 reads LNHDA; CDR2 reads SQIVND (reference sequence). The ends lost 5 bases at V and 6 bases at J; junction bases unmatched: 11. This CDR3 region has 17 residues. The CDR3 sequence is CASSPTGTSGTADTQYF. CDR3 in DNA: TGTGCCAGTAGTCCAACCGGGACTAGCGGGACGGCGGATACGCAGTATTTT.

This clone appeared a few times. This chain uses TRBV29-1 with TRBJ1-1; no clear D. Germline V gene lookup returns CDR1 SQVTM and CDR2 ANQGSEA. The CDR3 contains 11 residues. V was trimmed by 3 bases and J by 7 bases, leaving 9 bases between them. CDR3: CSVESAIEAFF. The DNA of the CDR3 is TGCAGCGTTGAGAGTGCGATTGAAGCTTTCTTT.

This clone was found a few times. V is TRBV7-9 and J is TRBJ2-2; 10 bases are shared with TRBD1. After removal of 3 bases from V and 2 bases from J, the junction contained 3 bases not matched to a gene. Germline V lookup: CDR1 SEHNR, CDR2 FQNEAQ (reference sequence). The CDR3 runs 16 residues. CDR3: CASSFRQGANTGELFF. The CDR3, as DNA: TGTGCCAGCAGCTTCCGACAGGGGGCAAACACCGGGGAGCTGTTTTTT. Full variable domain (remainder filled in from reference TRBV7-9 and TRBJ2-2): DTGVSQNPRHKITKRGQNVTFRCDPISEHNRLYWYRQTLGQGPEFLTYFQNEAQLEKSRLLSDRFSAERPKGSFSTLEIQRTEQGDSAMYLCASSFRQGANTGELFFGEGSRLTVL.

In this sample, this clone turned up a few times. The chain has TRBV15 and TRBJ2-5; D possibly corresponds to TRBD2 (6 bases). This CDR3 has 16 residues. The germline CDR1 and CDR2 sequences are LNHNV and YYDKDF (reference sequence). Trimming shortened V by 0 bases and J by 2 bases, and 13 bases separated the two germline ends. The CDR3 nucleotides read TGTGCCACCAGCAGAGATTCCAGCGGGCCTCAAGAGACCCAGTACTTC. As protein: CATSRDSSGPQETQYF.

This clone has a handful of counts. The V call is TRBV9, the J call TRBJ2-2, with TRBD1 matching over 7 bases. The V gene's germline CDR1 is SGDLS and CDR2 YYNGEE. This CDR3 contains 15 residues. J gave up 1 base and V 0 bases, and 0 bases lay outside the gene matches. CDR3 nucleotides: TGTGCCAGCAGCGTAGACAGGGGGAACACCGGGGAGCTGTTTTTT. Translating gives CASSVDRGNTGELFF.

This chain joins TRBV14 and TRBJ2-1, with D uncertain. The germline V gene has CDR1 SGHDN and CDR2 FVKESK. Trimming left V 2 bases short and J 8 bases short, with 4 bases between. CDR3 length: 11 residues. This CDR3 reads CASSQFYEQFF. The DNA for the CDR3 is TGTGCCAGCAGCCAATTTTATGAGCAGTTCTTC.

This clone was observed a handful of times. The sample contains more than one DNA sequence encoding this CDR3. V and J are TRBV9 and TRBJ1-1, with 8 positions matching TRBD1. J was trimmed by 4 bases and V by 2 bases; bases with no gene match: 4. Germline V CDR1 and CDR2: SGDLS, YYNGEE. The CDR3 runs 14 residues. DNA for the CDR3: TGTGCCAGCAGCGTCGACAGGGGCGGCACTGAAGCTTTCTTT. It yields the protein CASSVDRGGTEAFF.

The chain employs TRBV7-8 and TRBJ2-7, with TRBD1 matching 11 bases. The V segment lost 3 bases and the J segment 4 bases; nucleotides outside the gene matches: 2. Germline V gene sequence: CDR1 SGHVS, CDR2 FQNEAQ. The CDR3 is 14 residues long. CDR3 coding DNA: TGTGCCAGCAGCTTGAGGGACAGGGGGTACGAGCAGTACTTC. This codes for CASSLRDRGYEQYF.